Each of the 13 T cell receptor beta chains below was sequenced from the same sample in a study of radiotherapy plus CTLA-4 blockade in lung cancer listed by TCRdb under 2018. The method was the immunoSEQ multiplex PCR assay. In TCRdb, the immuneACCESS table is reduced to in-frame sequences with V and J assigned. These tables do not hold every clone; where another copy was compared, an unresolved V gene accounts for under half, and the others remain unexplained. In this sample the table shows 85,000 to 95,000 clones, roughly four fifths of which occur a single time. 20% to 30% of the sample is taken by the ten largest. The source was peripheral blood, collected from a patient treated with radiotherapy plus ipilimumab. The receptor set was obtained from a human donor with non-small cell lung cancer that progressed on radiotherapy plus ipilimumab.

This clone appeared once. Here the CDR3 DNA reads TGTGCCAGCACCCGTGGGCGCAATCAGCCCCAGCATTTT. Translation: CASTRGRNQPQHF. The V call is TRBV2, the J call TRBJ1-5; no clear D gene. Germline CDR1 reads SNHLY; CDR2 reads FYNNEI. V lost 7 bases and J lost 2, with 9 bases in between. The CDR3 is made up of 13 amino acids.

The CDR3: CAWSVPTGNQPQHF. CDR3 DNA sequence: TGTGCCTGGAGTGTTCCGACGGGCAATCAGCCCCAGCATTTT. The chain employs TRBV30 and TRBJ1-5; D ambiguous. V lost 0 bases and J 2 bases, leaving 8 bases between the germline ends. The CDR3 extends over 14 amino acids. The germline CDR1 and CDR2 sequences are GTSNPN and SVGIG (reference sequence).

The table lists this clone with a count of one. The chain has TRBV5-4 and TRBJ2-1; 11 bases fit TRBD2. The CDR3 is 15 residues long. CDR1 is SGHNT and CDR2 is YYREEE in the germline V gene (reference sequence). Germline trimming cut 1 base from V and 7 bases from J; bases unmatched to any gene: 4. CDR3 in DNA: TGTGCCAGCAGCTTGCGGCGGACTAGCGGGAATGAGCAGTTCTTC. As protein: CASSLRRTSGNEQFF.

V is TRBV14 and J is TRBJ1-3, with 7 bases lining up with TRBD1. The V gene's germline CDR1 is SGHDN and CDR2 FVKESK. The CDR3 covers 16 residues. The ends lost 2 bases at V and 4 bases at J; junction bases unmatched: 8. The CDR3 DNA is TGTGCCAGCAGCCAATCGGGGACAGTTGGAGGAAACACCATATATTTT. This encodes CASSQSGTVGGNTIYF.

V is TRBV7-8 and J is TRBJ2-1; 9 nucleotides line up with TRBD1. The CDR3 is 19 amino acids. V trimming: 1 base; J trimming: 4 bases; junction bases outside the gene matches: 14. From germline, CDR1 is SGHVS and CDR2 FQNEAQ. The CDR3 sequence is CASSLDQRARDREYNEQFF. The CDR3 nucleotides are TGTGCCAGCAGCTTAGATCAGAGAGCCCGGGACAGGGAATACAATGAGCAGTTCTTC.

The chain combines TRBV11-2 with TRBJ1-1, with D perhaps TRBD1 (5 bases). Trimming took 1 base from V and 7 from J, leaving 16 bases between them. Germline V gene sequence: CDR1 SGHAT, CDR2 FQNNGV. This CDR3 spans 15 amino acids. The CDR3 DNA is TGTGCCAGCAGCTTAGTGGCTCAGGGCGTTGGTGAAGCTTTCTTT. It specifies CASSLVAQGVGEAFF.

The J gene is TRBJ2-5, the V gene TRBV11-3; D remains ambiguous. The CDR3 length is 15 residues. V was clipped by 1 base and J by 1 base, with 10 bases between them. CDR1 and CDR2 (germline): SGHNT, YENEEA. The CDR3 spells CASSLGGNPQETQYF. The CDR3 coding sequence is TGTGCCAGCAGCTTAGGGGGAAACCCCCAAGAGACCCAGTACTTC.

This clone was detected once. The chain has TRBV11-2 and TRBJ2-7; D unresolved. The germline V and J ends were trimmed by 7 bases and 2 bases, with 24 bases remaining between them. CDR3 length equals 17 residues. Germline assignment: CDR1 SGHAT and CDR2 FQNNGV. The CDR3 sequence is CASTAGPSRPQPYEQYF. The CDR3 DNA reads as TGTGCCAGCACAGCCGGCCCCTCTAGACCACAACCCTACGAGCAGTACTTC.

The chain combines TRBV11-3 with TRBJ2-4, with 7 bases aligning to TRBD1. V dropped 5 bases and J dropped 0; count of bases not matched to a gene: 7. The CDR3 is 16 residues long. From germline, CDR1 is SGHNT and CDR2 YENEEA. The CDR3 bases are TGTGCCAGCAGCCCAGGGGACAGCCCAGCCAAAAACATTCAGTACTTC. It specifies CASSPGDSPAKNIQYF.

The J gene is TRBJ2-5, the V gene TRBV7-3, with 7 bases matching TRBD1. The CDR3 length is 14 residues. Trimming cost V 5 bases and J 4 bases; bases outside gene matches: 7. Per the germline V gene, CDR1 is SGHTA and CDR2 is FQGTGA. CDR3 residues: CASSPGAGGETQYF. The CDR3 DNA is TGTGCCAGCAGCCCCGGGGCAGGGGGAGAGACCCAGTACTTC.

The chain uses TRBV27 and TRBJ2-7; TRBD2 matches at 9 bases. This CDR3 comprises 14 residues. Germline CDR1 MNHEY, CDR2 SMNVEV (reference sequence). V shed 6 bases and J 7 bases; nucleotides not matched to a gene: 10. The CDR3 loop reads CASRASGTVGEQYF. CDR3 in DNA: TGTGCCAGCAGGGCTAGCGGGACGGTGGGAGAGCAGTACTTC.

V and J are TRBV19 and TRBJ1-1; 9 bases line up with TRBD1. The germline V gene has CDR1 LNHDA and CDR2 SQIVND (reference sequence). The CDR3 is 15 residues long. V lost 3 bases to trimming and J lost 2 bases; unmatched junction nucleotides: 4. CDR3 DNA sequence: TGTGCCAGTAGTATGGGGGACAGGGTAAACACTGAAGCTTTCTTT. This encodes CASSMGDRVNTEAFF.

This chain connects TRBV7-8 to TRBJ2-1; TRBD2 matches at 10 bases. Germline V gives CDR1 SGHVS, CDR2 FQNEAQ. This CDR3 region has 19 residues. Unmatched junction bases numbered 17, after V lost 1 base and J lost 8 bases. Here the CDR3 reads CASSLVRLWSGRAQDEQFF. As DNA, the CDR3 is TGTGCCAGCAGCTTAGTCCGACTATGGAGCGGGAGGGCACAGGATGAGCAGTTCTTC. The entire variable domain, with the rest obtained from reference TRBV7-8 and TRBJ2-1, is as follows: GAGVSQSPRYKVAKRGQDVALRCDPISGHVSLFWYQQALGQGPEFLTYFQNEAQLDKSGLPSDRFFAERPEGSVSTLKIQRTQQEDSAVYLCASSLVRLWSGRAQDEQFFGPGTRLTVL.